One sample yielded the 25 T cell receptor beta chains listed below, sequenced in a study of CD8 T cells in ankylosing spondylitis. TCRdb re-called the 5' RACE reads with MiXCR, one entry per CDR3 protein. The sample holds around 180,000 distinct CDR3 sequences, roughly 13% seen once. The sequencing sample was made of blood, either unsorted or a sorted T cell fraction (not recorded which). These TCRs come from a female donor with ankylosing spondylitis or in good health (not recorded which).

This clonotype was counted at least ten times. The chain recombines TRBV5-1 with TRBJ1-1; 7 nucleotides line up with TRBD1. This CDR3 is 14 amino acids long. After removal of 3 bases from V and 4 bases from J, the junction contained 6 bases not matched to a gene. Per the germline V gene, CDR1 is SGHRS and CDR2 is YFSETQ. CDR3 residues: CASSWRQGGTEAFF. Written as DNA, the CDR3 is TGCGCCAGCAGCTGGCGACAGGGAGGCACTGAAGCTTTCTTT.

This clonotype was seen ten or more times. V gene TRBV6-1 combines with J gene TRBJ1-1, with 9 bases aligning to TRBD1. V was clipped by 6 bases and J by 1 base; unmatched bases: 0. CDR1 MNHNS and CDR2 SASEGT come from the germline V gene. This CDR3 region has 13 residues. CDR3 DNA sequence: TGTGCCAGCAGGACAGGGGGGAACACTGAAGCTTTCTTT. It yields the protein CASRTGGNTEAFF.

Ten or more counts support this clonotype. The J gene is TRBJ1-2, the V gene TRBV6-1; unclear D gene. Deletions cut 7 bases from V and 6 bases from J, with 21 bases between. The CDR3 is 15 amino acids. Germline V gene data show CDR1 as MNHNS and CDR2 as SASEGT. Here the CDR3 DNA reads TGTGCCAGCACCGGACCGCAGAGGGCGTTTGATGGCTACACCTTC. Translation gives CASTGPQRAFDGYTF.

Note on this clonotype: A much larger clone sits a single nucleotide away, making a read error possible. The V gene is TRBV4-3, the J gene TRBJ2-7, with D possibly being TRBD1 or TRBD2 (5 bases each). Germline CDR1 LGHNA, CDR2 YSLEER. The CDR3 has 15 amino acids. V lost 0 bases and J 1 base, leaving 10 bases between the germline ends. The CDR3 is CASSQDMGVSYEQYF. CDR3 in DNA: TGCGCCAGCAGCCAAGACATGGGGGTTTCCTACGAGCAGTACTTC.

There are many counts of this clonotype. The chain is built from TRBV6-2 or TRBV6-3 and TRBJ1-1; tentatively, D is TRBD1 (5 bases). The CDR3 is 13 amino acids. The germline V and J ends were trimmed by 5 bases and 3 bases, with 10 bases remaining between them. Germline V CDR1 and CDR2: MNHEY, SVGEGT. The CDR3 DNA follows: TGTGCCAGCAGTAACCAGGGTTACACTGAAGCTTTCTTT. Its translation is CASSNQGYTEAFF.

CDR3: CASSLASLGEQYF. CDR3 nucleotide sequence: TGTGCCAGCAGCTTGGCTAGCCTCGGCGAGCAGTACTTC. The chain couples TRBV7-2 to TRBJ2-7, with D perhaps matching TRBD2 (5 bases). V lost 3 bases and J 6 bases, leaving 12 bases between the germline ends. The germline V gene encodes CDR1 SGHTA and CDR2 FQGNSA. The CDR3 covers 13 residues. The full variable domain, rest sourced from reference TRBV7-2 and TRBJ2-7, is GAGVSQSPSNKVTEKGKDVELRCDPISGHTALYWYRQSLGQGLEFLIYFQGNSAPDKSGLPSDRFSAERTGGSVSTLTIQRTQQEDSAVYLCASSLASLGEQYFGPGTRLTVT.

There are many counts of this clonotype. The chain carries TRBV29-1 and TRBJ1-5; D possibly corresponds to TRBD1 (5 bases). The germline V gene encodes CDR1 SQVTM and CDR2 ANQGSEA. V lost 5 bases and J 0 bases, leaving 11 bases between the germline ends. The CDR3 runs to 14 residues. The CDR3 spells CSVSPGNSNQPQHF. CDR3 in DNA: TGCAGCGTTTCTCCAGGGAATAGCAATCAGCCCCAGCATTTT.

This chain joins TRBV21-1 and TRBJ1-5; the DNA was not compared with TRBD1, the D call given in the table. TRBV21-1 is termed a pseudogene. The CDR3 totals 19 residues. This chain's CDR3 is CASSKEGGQGARVDQPQHF. The CDR3 DNA sequence: TGTGCCAGCAGCAAAGAGGGGGGACAGGGGGCGCGGGTGGATCAGCCCCAGCATTTT.

This clonotype showed up just a few times. The genes are TRBV27 and TRBJ2-5; D tentatively reads TRBD1 or TRBD2 (5 bases each). From germline, CDR1 is MNHEY and CDR2 SMNVEV (reference sequence). CDR3 length equals 16 residues. Trimming pared 5 bases from V and 6 bases from J, leaving 22 bases between. The CDR3 loop is CASSQRPGWGIQTQYF. The CDR3 nucleotides read TGTGCCAGCAGTCAAAGGCCGGGGTGGGGGATACAGACCCAGTACTTC.

Many counts were recorded for this clonotype. The rearrangement uses TRBV20-1 and TRBJ2-3; 11 positions agree with TRBD2. This CDR3 is built from 17 residues. The germline V gene has CDR1 DFQATT and CDR2 SNEGSKA (reference sequence). Trimming cost V 5 bases and J 6 bases; bases outside gene matches: 16. CDR3 DNA sequence: TGCAGTGCTCCTAAGAATTTAGCGGGAGGGCCTTTGGATACGCAGTATTTT. Translating gives CSAPKNLAGGPLDTQYF.

This clonotype was detected many times. This chain uses TRBV7-8 with TRBJ2-2; no reliable D call. This CDR3 has 13 amino acids. Trimming took 1 base from V and 9 from J, leaving 9 bases between them. Germline CDR1 SGHVS, CDR2 FQNEAQ. CDR3 DNA sequence: TGTGCCAGCAGCTTAGTGACCCCTAGGGAGCTGTTTTTT. It is translated as CASSLVTPRELFF.

This clonotype was recorded at least ten times. V and J are TRBV27 and TRBJ2-3; D is unresolved. CDR3 length equals 18 residues. Between the trimmed V and J ends, which lost 4 bases and 3 bases, there was a span of 23 bases. Germline CDR1 is MNHEY and CDR2 is SMNVEV (reference sequence). In DNA form, the CDR3 reads TGTGCCAGCAGTTCCCTGTATCCGGGTGGGGTGAGGACAGATACGCAGTATTTT. Its translation is CASSSLYPGGVRTDTQYF.

This clonotype was recorded many times. This chain links TRBV11-2 with TRBJ2-5; D unresolved. Trimming removed 4 bases from V and 4 bases from J, with 4 bases in between. The CDR3 extends over 11 amino acids. The germline V gene has CDR1 SGHAT and CDR2 FQNNGV. The CDR3 DNA is TGTGCCAGCAGCTCAACAGAGACCCAGTACTTC. Protein sequence: CASSSTETQYF.

This clonotype was detected many times. J is TRBJ2-1 and V is TRBV5-1, with TRBD2 matching over 7 bases. The CDR3 sequence is 12 residues long. The V segment lost 4 bases and the J segment 11 bases; nucleotides outside the gene matches: 6. Per the germline V gene, CDR1 is SGHRS and CDR2 is YFSETQ. Here the CDR3 reads CASSTGLGKQFF. CDR3 sequence (DNA): TGCGCCAGCAGCACCGGACTAGGGAAGCAGTTCTTC.

This clonotype was found a few times. This sequence joins TRBV5-5 and TRBJ1-5, with D maybe TRBD1 (6 bases). The CDR3 runs 16 residues. Trimming left V 5 bases short and J 1 base short, with 16 bases between. The germline V gene has CDR1 SGHKS and CDR2 YYEKEE (reference sequence). The CDR3 sequence is CASRLTGSSSNQPQHF. The CDR3 nucleotides read TGTGCCAGCAGATTGACAGGAAGCTCAAGCAATCAGCCCCAGCATTTT.

This clonotype came up a few times. The V and J genes are TRBV6-2 or TRBV6-3 and TRBJ1-5; the D is unclear. The germline V gene encodes CDR1 MNHEY and CDR2 SVGEGT. CDR3 length: 12 residues. V was clipped by 3 bases and J by 5 bases, with 5 bases between them. CDR3 sequence reads: CASSYFDQPQHF. As DNA, the CDR3 is TGTGCCAGCAGTTATTTCGATCAGCCCCAGCATTTT.

The chain uses TRBV9 and TRBJ1-4; no firm D call. This CDR3 region has 16 residues. Per germline, CDR1 SGDLS and CDR2 YYNGEE. Deletions cut 3 bases from V and 0 bases from J, with 12 bases between. The CDR3, as DNA: TGTGCCAGCAGCGCAGGATTTAGTCCAACTAATGAAAAACTGTTTTTT. This gives the protein CASSAGFSPTNEKLFF.

This clonotype came up many times. The chain couples TRBV12-3 or TRBV12-4 to TRBJ1-1; D gene ambiguous. Trimming removed 6 bases from V and 1 base from J, with 12 bases in between. The CDR3 sequence is 14 residues long. The CDR3 DNA sequence: TGTGCCAGCAGACTCACTGTACGGAACACTGAAGCTTTCTTT. It specifies CASRLTVRNTEAFF.

In its sample, this clonotype was seen a few times. The rearrangement uses TRBV7-2 and TRBJ2-7; 8 bases fit TRBD1. The junction had 27 bases not matched to a gene; V was cut back by 11 bases and J by 9 bases. Germline-derived CDR1 and CDR2 are SGHTA and FQGNSA. The CDR3 contains 17 residues. CDR3 sequence: CASYRGETWDSPSRQYF. The CDR3 DNA reads TGTGCCTCATACAGGGGGGAGACATGGGACTCCCCCTCTCGGCAGTACTTC.

This clonotype was seen repeatedly, ten times or more. V usage is TRBV20-1 and J usage is TRBJ2-3; D gene unclear. Germline values: CDR1 DFQATT, CDR2 SNEGSKA (reference sequence). V gave up 8 bases and J gave up 4 bases, with 10 bases separating them. The CDR3 loop spans 11 amino acids. The chain's CDR3 is CSSVEADTQYF. In DNA, the CDR3 is TGCAGTTCGGTAGAGGCAGATACGCAGTATTTT.

This clonotype was counted ten times or more. The V and J genes are TRBV2 and TRBJ1-2, with TRBD1 matching 7 bases. Germline CDR1 SNHLY, CDR2 FYNNEI. Germline trimming cut 5 bases from V and 4 bases from J; bases unmatched to any gene: 7. CDR3 size: 14 residues. CDR3 residues: CASSQKTGPYGYTF. For the CDR3, the DNA is TGTGCCAGCAGTCAGAAGACAGGGCCCTATGGCTACACCTTC.

This clonotype was counted ten times or more. This chain links TRBV7-9 with TRBJ1-5; no clear D. Germline-derived CDR1 and CDR2 are SEHNR and FQNEAQ (reference sequence). The V end was cut by 2 bases, the J end by 2 bases, with 7 bases between. The CDR3 consists of 14 residues. CDR3: CASSLFGGNQPQHF. The CDR3 bases are TGTGCCAGCAGCTTATTCGGGGGCAATCAGCCCCAGCATTTT.

The rearrangement joins TRBV6-4 to TRBJ2-7; weak D call: TRBD1 (6 bases). This CDR3 has 19 amino acids. CDR1 is MRHNA and CDR2 is SNTAGT in the germline V gene. Trimming shortened V by 10 bases and J by 0 bases, and 31 bases separated the two germline ends. The CDR3 coding sequence is TGTGCCATCTGTTTCGGGTGGACAGAGTCGGACCGCTACTCCTACGAGCAGTACTTC. Translation: CAICFGWTESDRYSYEQYF.

There are many counts of this clonotype. The chain combines TRBV12-3 or TRBV12-4 with TRBJ1-2, with D uncertain. V was cut by 3 bases and J by 3 bases, with 11 bases left in between. This CDR3 has 14 residues. This CDR3 is CASSFGQLDYGYTF. The CDR3, as DNA: TGTGCCAGCAGTTTCGGGCAGCTTGACTATGGCTACACCTTC.

This clonotype was seen a few times. The gene calls are TRBV5-1 and TRBJ2-7; TRBD2 matches 9 bases. Per the germline V gene, CDR1 is SGHRS and CDR2 is YFSETQ. V was clipped by 4 bases and J by 4 bases; unmatched bases: 12. This CDR3 spans 16 amino acids. The CDR3 spells CASSADAGTSRYEQYF. The CDR3 bases are TGCGCCAGCAGCGCGGATGCCGGGACTAGCAGATACGAGCAGTACTTC.